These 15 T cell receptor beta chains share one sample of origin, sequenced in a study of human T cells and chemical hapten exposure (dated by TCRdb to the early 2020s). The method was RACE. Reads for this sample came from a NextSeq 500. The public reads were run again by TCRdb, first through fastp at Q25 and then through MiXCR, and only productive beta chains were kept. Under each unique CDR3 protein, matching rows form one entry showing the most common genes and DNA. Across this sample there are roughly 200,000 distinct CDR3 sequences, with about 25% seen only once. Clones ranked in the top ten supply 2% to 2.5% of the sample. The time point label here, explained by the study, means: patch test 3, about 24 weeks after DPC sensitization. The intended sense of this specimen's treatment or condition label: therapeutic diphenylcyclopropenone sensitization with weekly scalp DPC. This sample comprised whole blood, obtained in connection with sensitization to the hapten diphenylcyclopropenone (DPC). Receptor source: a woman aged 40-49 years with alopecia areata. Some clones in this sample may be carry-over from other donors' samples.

The CDR3 sequence is CASSEGLAGPLEQYF. DNA of the CDR3: TGTGCCAGCAGCGAAGGACTAGCGGGACCTCTCGAGCAGTACTTC. The genes are TRBV3-1 and TRBJ2-7; 12 bases agree with TRBD2. V was pared by 5 bases and J by 6 bases, with 8 bases of the junction left unmatched. Looked up from germline, CDR1 is LGHDT and CDR2 is YNNKEL (reference sequence). This CDR3 is built from 15 residues.

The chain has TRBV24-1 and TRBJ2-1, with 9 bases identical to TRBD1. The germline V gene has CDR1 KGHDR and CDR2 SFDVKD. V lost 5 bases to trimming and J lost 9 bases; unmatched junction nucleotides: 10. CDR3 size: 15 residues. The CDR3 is CATSAIGTGPGEQFF. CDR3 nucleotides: TGTGCCACCAGTGCCATCGGGACAGGGCCGGGTGAGCAGTTCTTC.

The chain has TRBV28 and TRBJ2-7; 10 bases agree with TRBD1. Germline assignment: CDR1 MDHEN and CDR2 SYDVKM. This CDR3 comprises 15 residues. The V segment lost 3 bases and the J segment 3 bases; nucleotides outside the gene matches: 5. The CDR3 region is CASSLGDRGYYEQYF. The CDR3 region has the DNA TGTGCCAGCAGTTTGGGGGACAGGGGATACTACGAGCAGTACTTC.

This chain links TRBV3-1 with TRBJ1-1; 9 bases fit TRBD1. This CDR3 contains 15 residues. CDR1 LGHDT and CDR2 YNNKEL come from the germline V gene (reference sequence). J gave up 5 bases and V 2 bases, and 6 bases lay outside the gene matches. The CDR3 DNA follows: TGTGCCAGCAGCCAAAGAAAGACAGGGGGAACTGAAGCTTTCTTT. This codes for CASSQRKTGGTEAFF.

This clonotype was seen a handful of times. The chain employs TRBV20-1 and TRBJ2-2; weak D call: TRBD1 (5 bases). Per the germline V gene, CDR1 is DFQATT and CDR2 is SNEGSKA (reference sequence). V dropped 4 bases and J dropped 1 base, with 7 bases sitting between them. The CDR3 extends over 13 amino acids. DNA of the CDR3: TGCAGTGCTAAGGGGCGGAACACCGGGGAGCTGTTTTTT. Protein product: CSAKGRNTGELFF.

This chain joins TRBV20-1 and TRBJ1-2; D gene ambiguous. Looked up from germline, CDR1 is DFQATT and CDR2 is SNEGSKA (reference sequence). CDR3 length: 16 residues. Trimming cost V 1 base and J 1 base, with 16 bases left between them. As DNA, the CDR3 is TGCAGTGCTAGAGTAAGATCAGGTCCCTTTAACTATGGCTACACCTTC. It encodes CSARVRSGPFNYGYTF.

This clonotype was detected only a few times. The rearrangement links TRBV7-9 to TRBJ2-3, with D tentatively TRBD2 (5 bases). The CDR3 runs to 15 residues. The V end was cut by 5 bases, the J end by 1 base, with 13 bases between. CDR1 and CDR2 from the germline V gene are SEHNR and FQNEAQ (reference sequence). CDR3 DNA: TGTGCCAGCAGCCTCGACTACTTCGGCACAGATACGCAGTATTTT. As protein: CASSLDYFGTDTQYF.

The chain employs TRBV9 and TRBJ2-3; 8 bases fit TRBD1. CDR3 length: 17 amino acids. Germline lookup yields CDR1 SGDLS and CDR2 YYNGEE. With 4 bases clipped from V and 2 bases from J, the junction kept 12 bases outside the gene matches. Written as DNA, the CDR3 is TGTGCCAGCAGCCCGCGACAGGGGCCCCTATCCACAGATACGCAGTATTTT. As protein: CASSPRQGPLSTDTQYF. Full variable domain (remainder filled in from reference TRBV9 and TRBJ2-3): DSGVTQTPKHLITATGQRVTLRCSPRSGDLSVYWYQQSLDQGLQFLIQYYNGEERAKGNILERFSAQQFPDLHSELNLSSLELGDSALYFCASSPRQGPLSTDTQYFGPGTRLTVL.

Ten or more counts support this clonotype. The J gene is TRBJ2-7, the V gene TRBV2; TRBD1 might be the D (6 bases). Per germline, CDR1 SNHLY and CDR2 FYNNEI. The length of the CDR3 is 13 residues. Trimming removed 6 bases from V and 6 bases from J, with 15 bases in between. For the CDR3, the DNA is TGTGCCAGCAGCGACCTAACAGGGACCGAGCAGTACTTC. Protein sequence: CASSDLTGTEQYF.

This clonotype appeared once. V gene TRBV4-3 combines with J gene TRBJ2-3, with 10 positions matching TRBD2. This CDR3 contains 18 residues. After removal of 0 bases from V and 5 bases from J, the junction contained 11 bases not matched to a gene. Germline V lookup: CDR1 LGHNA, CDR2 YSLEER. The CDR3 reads CASSQDRRASGRRDTQYF. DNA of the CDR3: TGCGCCAGCAGCCAAGATCGGCGGGCTAGCGGGAGAAGAGATACGCAGTATTTT.

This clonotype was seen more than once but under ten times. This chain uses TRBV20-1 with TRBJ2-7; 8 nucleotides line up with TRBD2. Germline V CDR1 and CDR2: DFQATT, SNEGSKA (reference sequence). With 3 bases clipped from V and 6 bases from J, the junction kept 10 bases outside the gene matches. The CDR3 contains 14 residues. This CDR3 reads CSASRGRWGSEQYF. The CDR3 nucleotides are TGCAGTGCTAGCCGCGGGAGGTGGGGGAGCGAGCAGTACTTC.

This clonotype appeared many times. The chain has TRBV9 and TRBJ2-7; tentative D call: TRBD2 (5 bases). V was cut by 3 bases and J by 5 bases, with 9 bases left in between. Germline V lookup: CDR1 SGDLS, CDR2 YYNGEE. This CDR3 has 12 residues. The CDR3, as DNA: TGTGCCAGCAGCGGGAGGACTCACGAGCAGTACTTC. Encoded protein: CASSGRTHEQYF.

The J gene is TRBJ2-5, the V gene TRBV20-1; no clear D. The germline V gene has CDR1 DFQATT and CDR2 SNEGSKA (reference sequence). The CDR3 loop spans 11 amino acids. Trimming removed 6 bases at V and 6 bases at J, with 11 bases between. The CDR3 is CSAAGQKTQYF. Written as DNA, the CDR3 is TGCAGTGCCGCAGGTCAGAAGACCCAGTACTTC.

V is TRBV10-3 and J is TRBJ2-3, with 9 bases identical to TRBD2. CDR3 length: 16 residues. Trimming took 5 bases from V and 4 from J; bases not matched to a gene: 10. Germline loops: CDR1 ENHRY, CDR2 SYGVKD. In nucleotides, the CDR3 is TGTGCCATCAGTCCTTCTGCGGGAGGGCCTTCAGATACGCAGTATTTT. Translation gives CAISPSAGGPSDTQYF.

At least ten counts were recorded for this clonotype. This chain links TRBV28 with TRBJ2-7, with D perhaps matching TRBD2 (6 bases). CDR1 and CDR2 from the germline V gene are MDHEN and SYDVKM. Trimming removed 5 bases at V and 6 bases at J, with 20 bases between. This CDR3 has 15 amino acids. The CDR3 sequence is CASSPHSREWAEQYF. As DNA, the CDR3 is TGTGCCAGCAGTCCCCACTCACGGGAGTGGGCCGAGCAGTACTTC.